The 26 T cell receptor beta chains below all came from one sample that was sequenced in a study of blood T cell repertoires in acute mononucleosis. Notes on the study in general: Public beta motifs plus an AV5-AJ31 alpha motif appeared to drive GLC-BM selection.

Time point indicated: convalescence about 6 months (5-8 months) after acute presentation (visit 7). Generated by immunoSEQ multiplex PCR, the TCRdb table keeps only in-frame clones and is missing some. Found here are 2,600 or so clones, just under 25% of them singletons; the top ten hold around half. The sequences come from EBV GLC epitope tetramer+ CD8+ T cells sorted from PBMCs, collected during convalescence from infectious mononucleosis. This sample's subset: CD8 T cells binding tetramer with EBV BMLF1 280-288 peptide (GLC-BM). These receptors all stem from a woman aged 18-29 years with infectious mononucleosis caused by EBV.

This clone was observed a few times. The chain employs TRBV4-2 and TRBJ2-2, with TRBD2 matching 8 bases. With 5 bases clipped from V and 5 bases from J, the junction kept 10 bases outside the gene matches. CDR3 length: 16 residues. The germline CDR1 and CDR2 sequences are LGHNA and YNFKEQ. CDR3 loop: CASSLAGTRVTGELFF. The CDR3 DNA reads as TGTGCCAGCAGCTTAGCGGGGACTAGAGTGACCGGGGAGCTGTTTTTT.

With regard to this clone: This probably arose from a read error, given a far larger clone one base away. This chain joins TRBV1 and TRBJ2-2; the table's TRBD2 call for D was not verified on the DNA. TRBV1 is deemed a pseudogene. The CDR3 contains 18 residues. The CDR3: CTSSQDPPTSFDTGELFF. The DNA for the CDR3 is TGCACCAGCAGCCAAGATCCCCCGACTAGCTTCGACACCGGGGAGCTGTTTTTT.

This clone was recorded a few times. The conserved phenylalanine or tryptophan is not found at the CDR3 terminus, so this likely reflects a read error. This chain uses TRBV27 with TRBJ2-7, with 7 bases fitting TRBD2. The J segment lost 9 bases and the V segment lost 6 bases, leaving 17 bases of the junction unmatched. Germline V gene sequence: CDR1 MNHEY, CDR2 SMNVEV (reference sequence). The CDR3 runs 15 residues. The chain's CDR3 is CASSSLGGGWGGQYL. The CDR3 nucleotides read TGTGCCAGCAGCTCCCTCGGGGGTGGGTGGGGGGGGCAGTACCTC.

The chain couples TRBV11-2 to TRBJ2-2; D gene unclear. V lost 5 bases, J lost 6 bases, and 16 bases lay in between. The CDR3 contains 15 residues. CDR1 SGHAT and CDR2 FQNNGV come from the germline V gene. The CDR3 region is CASSAGRVSPGELFF. The CDR3 coding sequence is TGTGCCAGCAGCGCTGGACGGGTCTCACCCGGGGAGCTGTTTTTT. Using reference TRBV11-2 and TRBJ2-2 for the parts outside the CDR3, the full variable domain is EAGVAQSPRYKIIEKRQSVAFWCNPISGHATLYWYQQILGQGPKLLIQFQNNGVVDDSQLPKDRFSAERLKGVDSTLKIQPAKLEDSAVYLCASSAGRVSPGELFFGEGSRLTVL.

Of note for this clone: The DNA is left out, because the CDR3 cannot be placed on it with certainty; the CDR3 is given as TCRdb lists it. The same CDR3 arises from other DNA sequences in this sample as well. The V call is TRBV29-1, the J call TRBJ1-4; TRBD1, the D gene given by the table, was not confirmed from the DNA. The CDR3 has 15 residues if both end residues are counted. The germline V gene encodes CDR1 SQVTM and CDR2 ANQGSEA. Here the CDR3 reads CSVGTGGTNEKTVFF.

This clone was seen more than once but under ten times. Germline is not matched at one junction end, which may reflect a read error. Additional DNA sequences in this sample encode the identical CDR3. The chain is built from TRBV11-2 and TRBJ2-7, with TRBD1 matching over 12 bases. The CDR3 consists of 15 residues. Germline V gene data show CDR1 as SGHAT and CDR2 as FQNNGV. CDR3 sequence reads: CASSLGQGASYEQYF. The CDR3 nucleotides are TGCGCCAGCAGCTTGGGACAGGGGGCCTCCTACGAGCAGTACTTC.

DNA of the CDR3: TGTGCCAGCAGCTTAGCTTGGGTAGCGGGGGGAAACGAGCAGTACTTC. As protein: CASSLAWVAGGNEQYF. The rearrangement joins TRBV7-1 to TRBJ2-7; 10 positions match TRBD2. TRBV7-1 is annotated as an ORF whose role is uncertain. The V segment lost 4 bases and the J segment 5 bases; nucleotides outside the gene matches: 11. CDR3 length equals 16 residues.

In its sample, this clone was seen many times. J is TRBJ1-5 and V is TRBV11-3; 7 nucleotides line up with TRBD1. Unmatched junction bases numbered 8, after V lost 1 base and J lost 2 bases. CDR3 length: 17 residues. Germline V gene sequence: CDR1 SGHNT, CDR2 YENEEA. Here the CDR3 DNA reads TGTGCCAGCAGCTTAGCGAGTAGGGGGCAAGGCAATCAGCCCCAGCATTTT. This translates into CASSLASRGQGNQPQHF.

The chain has TRBV11-3 and TRBJ1-2; TRBD1 matches 9 bases. The germline gives CDR1 SGHNT, CDR2 YENEEA. With V trimmed by 6 bases and J by 1 base, 6 bases remained unmatched. This CDR3 is 15 amino acids long. The CDR3: CASSFWDRDNYGYTF. CDR3 coding DNA: TGTGCCAGCAGTTTCTGGGACAGGGATAACTATGGCTACACCTTC. The full variable domain, rest sourced from reference TRBV11-3 and TRBJ1-2, is EAGVVQSPRYKIIEKKQPVAFWCNPISGHNTLYWYLQNLGQGPELLIRYENEEAVDDSQLPKDRFSAERLKGVDSTLKIQPAELGDSAVYLCASSFWDRDNYGYTFGSGTRLTVV.

As to this clone: It is likely a read error: a sequence one base away is far more abundant. V and J are TRBV7-8 and TRBJ2-7, with TRBD2 identical over 13 bases. Per the germline V gene, CDR1 is SGHVS and CDR2 is FQNEAQ. V dropped 3 bases and J dropped 7; count of bases not matched to a gene: 12. The CDR3 totals 17 residues. The CDR3 coding sequence is TGTGCCAGCAGCTTCCACCGACTAGCGGGGGGAAACAATGAGCAGTACTTC. It is translated as CASSFHRLAGGNNEQYF. The whole variable domain, filled in from reference TRBV7-8 and TRBJ2-7, reads GAGVSQSPRYKVAKRGQDVALRCDPISGHVSLFWYQQALGQGPEFLTYFQNEAQLDKSGLPSDRFFAERPEGSVSTLKIQRTQQEDSAVYLCASSFHRLAGGNNEQYFGPGTRLTVT.

This clone came up many times. This chain uses TRBV7-3 with TRBJ2-7, with 10 bases aligning to TRBD2. Trimming took 2 bases from V and 5 from J; bases not matched to a gene: 9. The CDR3 extends over 16 amino acids. The germline V gene encodes CDR1 SGHTA and CDR2 FQGTGA. CDR3 protein: CASSLAWVAGGNEQYF. CDR3 in DNA: TGTGCCAGCAGCTTAGCTTGGGTAGCGGGGGGAAACGAGCAGTACTTC. Together with reference TRBV7-3 and TRBJ2-7, the CDR3 gives the full variable domain: GAGVSQTPSNKVTEKGKYVELRCDPISGHTALYWYRQSLGQGPEFLIYFQGTGAADDSGLPNDRFFAVRPEGSVSTLKIQRTERGDSAVYLCASSLAWVAGGNEQYFGPGTRLTVT.

The V gene is TRBV2, the J gene TRBJ1-4; D unclear. Germline V gene lookup returns CDR1 SNHLY and CDR2 FYNNEI. The CDR3 runs to 14 residues. CDR3 sequence reads: CSVVTESTNEKLFF. Here the CDR3 DNA reads TGTTCCGTCGTGACGGAGTCAACTAATGAAAAACTGTTTTTT.

This clone was observed many times. This chain connects TRBV9 to TRBJ2-1; D is undetermined. The V end was cut by 5 bases, the J end by 3 bases, with 21 bases between. This CDR3 region has 17 residues. Germline loops: CDR1 SGDLS, CDR2 YYNGEE. This chain's CDR3 is CASSLSPPWWGYNEQFF. The CDR3, as DNA: TGTGCCAGCAGTTTATCCCCGCCATGGTGGGGCTACAATGAGCAGTTCTTC.

This clone came up a few times. This chain uses TRBV13 with TRBJ2-3; possible D gene TRBD1, 5 bases. Trimming took 6 bases from V and 2 from J, leaving 21 bases between them. The CDR3 is 17 residues long. The germline CDR1 and CDR2 sequences are PRHDT and FYEKMQ (reference sequence). In nucleotides, the CDR3 is TGTGCCAGCAGTTTGATCCAGGGATCCCAATACACAGATACGCAGTATTTT. Its protein is CASSLIQGSQYTDTQYF.

CDR3 loop: CASSPSGTGQETQYF. The CDR3, as DNA: TGTGCCAGCAGCCCATCAGGGACAGGCCAAGAGACCCAGTACTTC. The chain couples TRBV7-6 to TRBJ2-5; 8 nucleotides match TRBD1. Germline V gene lookup returns CDR1 SGHVS and CDR2 FNYEAQ. The CDR3 consists of 15 residues. V dropped 5 bases and J dropped 1; count of bases not matched to a gene: 6.

On this clone: The junction departs from the called germline gene at one end, perhaps through a read error. In DNA form, the CDR3 reads TGTTCCAGCAGTTTATCCCCGGCTTGGTGGGGCTACAATGAGCAGTTCTTC. Translating gives CSSSLSPAWWGYNEQFF. The V and J genes are TRBV27 and TRBJ2-1; the D is unclear. This CDR3 is built from 17 residues. Germline assignment: CDR1 MNHEY and CDR2 SMNVEV (reference sequence).

This clone was seen repeatedly, ten times or more. The J gene is TRBJ2-3, the V gene TRBV11-2, with 13 bases matching TRBD2. Germline V gives CDR1 SGHAT, CDR2 FQNNGV. The V segment lost 5 bases and the J segment 7 bases; nucleotides outside the gene matches: 12. The CDR3 runs 17 residues. Here the CDR3 reads CASSRNSLAGGLHTQYF. The CDR3 DNA reads as TGTGCCAGCAGCCGAAATTCACTAGCGGGGGGGCTTCATACGCAGTATTTT.

V gene TRBV7-4 combines with J gene TRBJ2-3; D is undetermined. The V gene lost 8 bases and the J gene lost 4 bases, with 10 bases spanning the gap. The CDR3 length is 12 residues. Looked up from germline, CDR1 is SGHVT and CDR2 is SQSDAQ. The CDR3 region has the DNA TGTGCCAGCGGATCCCGCCCAGATACGCAGTATTTT. Translated, it gives CASGSRPDTQYF.

There are many counts of this clone. V and J are TRBV9 and TRBJ2-7; 11 nucleotides line up with TRBD2. The CDR3 is made up of 15 amino acids. Germline assignment: CDR1 SGDLS and CDR2 YYNGEE. V trimming: 5 bases; J trimming: 3 bases; junction bases outside the gene matches: 7. The CDR3 region is CASSPTSGSIYEQYF. The DNA of the CDR3 is TGTGCCAGCAGTCCTACTAGCGGGAGTATCTACGAGCAGTACTTC.

This clone occurred many times. V is TRBV9 and J is TRBJ2-7; D tentatively fits TRBD1 or TRBD2 (6 bases each). CDR3 size: 15 residues. V shed 4 bases and J shed 1 base, with 15 bases lying between them. Per germline, CDR1 SGDLS and CDR2 YYNGEE. The CDR3 DNA reads as TGTGCCAGCAGCAAAGCCGGGGGCCTTTCCTACGAGCAGTACTTC. Translation gives CASSKAGGLSYEQYF.

This clone was counted a few times. A read error is the likely source, as a far larger clone sits one nucleotide away. The CDR3 is CASSQSPGVTQYF. Written as DNA, the CDR3 is TGTGCCAGCAGCCAATCGCCGGGGGTTACCCAGTACTTC. V usage is TRBV14 and J usage is TRBJ2-5; perhaps TRBD2 as D (6 bases). The CDR3 consists of 13 residues. V dropped 2 bases and J dropped 8 bases, with 12 bases sitting between them. CDR1 and CDR2 from the germline V gene are SGHDN and FVKESK.

This clone was seen a handful of times. With a far larger clone one base away, a read error is the likely cause. Other DNA sequences in the sample encode the same CDR3. The V and J genes are TRBV14 and TRBJ2-5; 7 nucleotides match TRBD2. The CDR3 contains 13 residues. The germline V gene encodes CDR1 SGHDN and CDR2 FVKESK. Here the CDR3 reads CATSQSPGGTQYF. CDR3 nucleotides: TGTGCCACCAGCCAATCGCCGGGGGGTACCCAGTACTTC.

The J gene is TRBJ1-6, the V gene TRBV6-7; perhaps TRBD1 as D (5 bases). TRBV6-7 is an ORF; its function is uncertain. The CDR3 totals 16 residues. Trimming shortened V by 2 bases and J by 7 bases, and 15 bases separated the two germline ends. Here the CDR3 DNA reads TGTGCCAGCAGTTACCCCCGGGGGGGGGAAAATTCACCCCTCCACTTT. It yields the protein CASSYPRGGENSPLHF.

In this sample, this clone turned up many times. The chain's CDR3 is CASSFHRLAGGNNEQFF. CDR3 nucleotide sequence: TGTGCCAGCAGCTTCCACCGACTAGCGGGGGGAAACAATGAGCAGTTCTTC. This chain connects TRBV11-3 to TRBJ2-1; TRBD2 aligns across 13 bases. Trimming at V came to 3 bases and at J to 5 bases, leaving 7 bases not matched to a gene. The germline V gene encodes CDR1 SGHNT and CDR2 YENEEA. The CDR3 covers 17 residues.

This clone showed up just a few times. The chain is built from TRBV5-1 and TRBJ2-7; 13 bases align to TRBD2. V shed 4 bases, J shed 4 bases, and the junction held 8 bases outside the gene matches. The CDR3 consists of 16 residues. Germline loops: CDR1 SGHRS, CDR2 YFSETQ. The DNA for the CDR3 is TGCGCCAGCAGCCCCGGACTAGCGGGAGTAGGGTACGAGCAGTACTTC. As protein: CASSPGLAGVGYEQYF.

This clone was recorded a few times. This specimen includes other DNA sequences encoding the same CDR3. The J gene is TRBJ2-1, the V gene TRBV23-1; tentatively, D is TRBD1 (5 bases). TRBV23-1 is noted as an ORF with a role that remains uncertain. V was cut by 7 bases and J by 8 bases, with 12 bases left in between. CDR3 length: 12 amino acids. The CDR3 nucleotides read TGCGCCAGCAACGAGCAGGGCGATGAGCAGTTCTTC. This sequence encodes CASNEQGDEQFF.